This is a list of T cell receptor beta chains from one sample in a study of regulatory T cells in long-lasting Graves disease. TCRdb reprocessed the multiplex PCR reads with MiXCR, giving one entry per CDR3 protein. The sample has almost 350,000 distinct CDR3 sequences; 20% are singletons. The starting material was peripheral blood mononuclear cells (PBMCs), obtained when the disease was refractory, from a patient treated with antithyroid drugs. The origin of the receptors is a female donor with Graves disease. Each CDR3 is given with its conserved first and last residue. The order of the fields is V gene, J gene, D gene, clone size, CDR3 protein, CDR3 DNA. D genes are given only for firm matches. Size tells how often a clone was seen (once, few, many) or the class of an expanded clone, and some rows leave it out.

v_call: TRBV2; j_call: TRBJ1-2; d_call: -; clone_size: many; cdr3_aa: CASSEEANYGYTF; cdr3_nt: TGTGCCAGCAGTGAAGAAGCTAACTATGGCTACACCTTC
v_call: TRBV5-1; j_call: TRBJ2-2; d_call: -; clone_size: -; cdr3_aa: CASSKPGLNTGELFF; cdr3_nt: TGCGCCAGCAGCAAACCGGGACTTAACACCGGGGAGCTGTTTTTT
v_call: TRBV7-9; j_call: TRBJ2-5; d_call: -; clone_size: many; cdr3_aa: CASSTPLRDEKTQYF; cdr3_nt: TGTGCCAGCAGCACCCCTTTGCGGGATGAGAAGACCCAGTACTTC
v_call: TRBV12-3/TRBV12-4; j_call: TRBJ2-4; d_call: -; clone_size: -; cdr3_aa: CASRGGGPAKNIQYF; cdr3_nt: TGTGCCAGCAGAGGTGGGGGACCAGCCAAAAACATTCAGTACTTC
v_call: TRBV7-9; j_call: TRBJ1-1; d_call: TRBD1; clone_size: -; cdr3_aa: CASSLEGARVNTEAFF; cdr3_nt: TGTGCCAGCAGCTTAGAGGGGGCGAGGGTGAACACTGAAGCTTTCTTT
v_call: TRBV5-6; j_call: TRBJ2-7; d_call: TRBD2; clone_size: few; cdr3_aa: CASTETSGSSYEQYF; cdr3_nt: TGTGCCAGCACCGAGACTAGCGGGAGCTCCTACGAGCAGTACTTC
v_call: TRBV7-3; j_call: TRBJ2-5; d_call: -; clone_size: many; cdr3_aa: CASTSELSYQETQYF; cdr3_nt: TGTGCCAGCACCTCCGAGTTGTCCTACCAAGAGACCCAGTACTTC
v_call: TRBV4-1; j_call: TRBJ2-4; d_call: -; clone_size: -; cdr3_aa: CASSLGQLGVGIQYF; cdr3_nt: TGCGCCAGCAGCCTCGGACAGTTAGGCGTAGGTATTCAGTACTTC
v_call: TRBV30; j_call: TRBJ1-5; d_call: -; clone_size: -; cdr3_aa: CAWRGEGNQPQHF; cdr3_nt: TGTGCCTGGAGAGGGGAAGGCAATCAGCCCCAGCATTTT
v_call: TRBV4-2; j_call: TRBJ2-7; d_call: TRBD1; clone_size: -; cdr3_aa: CATGGRGQGIYEQYF; cdr3_nt: TGTGCCACCGGGGGCCGCGGACAGGGAATCTACGAGCAGTACTTC
v_call: TRBV12-3/TRBV12-4; j_call: TRBJ1-4; d_call: -; clone_size: many; cdr3_aa: CASRRVTNEKLFF; cdr3_nt: TGTGCCAGCCGACGGGTTACTAATGAAAAACTGTTTTTT
v_call: TRBV29-1; j_call: TRBJ1-4; d_call: -; clone_size: many; cdr3_aa: CSVEAAGSEKLFF; cdr3_nt: TGCAGCGTTGAGGCGGCAGGCTCTGAAAAACTGTTTTTT
v_call: TRBV6-1; j_call: TRBJ2-5; d_call: TRBD2; clone_size: once; cdr3_aa: CATSGGQIQYF; cdr3_nt: TGTGCCACTAGCGGGGGCCAGATCCAGTACTTC
v_call: TRBV28; j_call: TRBJ1-6; d_call: -; clone_size: many; cdr3_aa: CASNRQDFSSYNSPLHF; cdr3_nt: TGTGCCAGCAACCGACAGGATTTCAGCTCCTATAATTCACCCCTCCACTTT
v_call: TRBV3-1; j_call: TRBJ2-2; d_call: -; clone_size: -; cdr3_aa: CASSFSRGELFF; cdr3_nt: TGTGCCAGCAGCTTCTCCAGGGGGGAGCTGTTTTTT
v_call: TRBV7-2; j_call: TRBJ2-7; d_call: TRBD2; clone_size: -; cdr3_aa: CASSLVPWTSGGTNYEQYF; cdr3_nt: TGTGCCAGCAGCTTAGTCCCCTGGACTAGCGGGGGGACAAACTACGAGCAGTACTTC
v_call: TRBV5-8; j_call: TRBJ1-5; d_call: -; clone_size: -; cdr3_aa: CASSFFWGAGNQPQHF; cdr3_nt: TGTGCCAGCAGCTTCTTTTGGGGGGCAGGCAATCAGCCCCAGCATTTT
v_call: TRBV11-2; j_call: TRBJ2-7; d_call: -; clone_size: many; cdr3_aa: CASSFDWAYEQYF; cdr3_nt: TGTGCCAGCAGCTTCGACTGGGCCTACGAGCAGTACTTC
v_call: TRBV27; j_call: TRBJ2-7; d_call: -; clone_size: many; cdr3_aa: CASSARPPDEQYF; cdr3_nt: TGTGCCAGCAGTGCTCGTCCCCCCGACGAGCAGTACTTC
v_call: TRBV19; j_call: TRBJ1-2; d_call: TRBD1; clone_size: -; cdr3_aa: CASSVPPGQGFYGYTF; cdr3_nt: TGTGCCAGTAGTGTACCCCCGGGACAGGGCTTCTATGGCTACACCTTC
v_call: TRBV10-1; j_call: TRBJ1-2; d_call: -; clone_size: -; cdr3_aa: CASRSKGGGYGYTF; cdr3_nt: TGCGCCAGCAGGAGTAAAGGGGGGGGGTATGGCTACACCTTC
v_call: TRBV6-5; j_call: TRBJ2-2; d_call: -; clone_size: -; cdr3_aa: CASSYPTPTHSLPTGELFF; cdr3_nt: TGTGCCAGCAGTTACCCGACCCCTACGCACTCCCTGCCCACCGGGGAGCTGTTTTTT
v_call: TRBV2; j_call: TRBJ1-3; d_call: -; clone_size: many; cdr3_aa: CASSLDGTSGNTIYF; cdr3_nt: TGTGCCAGCAGTCTAGACGGCACCTCTGGAAACACCATATATTTT
v_call: TRBV4-3; j_call: TRBJ1-1; d_call: TRBD1; clone_size: -; cdr3_aa: CASSKGQANTEAFF; cdr3_nt: TGCGCCAGCAGTAAAGGACAGGCTAACACTGAAGCTTTCTTT
v_call: TRBV28; j_call: TRBJ1-6; d_call: -; clone_size: few; cdr3_aa: CASSFPRADNSPLHF; cdr3_nt: TGTGCCAGCAGTTTCCCCAGGGCTGATAATTCACCCCTCCACTTT
v_call: TRBV2; j_call: TRBJ2-7; d_call: -; clone_size: many; cdr3_aa: CASSDRTDYEQYF; cdr3_nt: TGTGCCAGCAGTGATCGGACAGACTACGAGCAGTACTTC
v_call: TRBV29-1; j_call: TRBJ2-5; d_call: -; clone_size: many; cdr3_aa: CSVDLSSLETQYF; cdr3_nt: TGCAGCGTTGACCTATCGAGCCTGGAGACCCAGTACTTC
v_call: TRBV11-2; j_call: TRBJ2-2; d_call: -; clone_size: many; cdr3_aa: CASRTPRFPGELFF; cdr3_nt: TGTGCCAGCCGAACCCCCCGTTTTCCCGGGGAGCTGTTTTTT
v_call: TRBV11-2; j_call: TRBJ2-3; d_call: TRBD2; clone_size: -; cdr3_aa: CASSLGSTSGGDTQYF; cdr3_nt: TGTGCCAGCAGCTTAGGCTCGACTAGCGGGGGGGATACGCAGTATTTT
v_call: TRBV28; j_call: TRBJ1-5; d_call: -; clone_size: many; cdr3_aa: CASSFRGYNQPQHF; cdr3_nt: TGTGCCAGCAGTTTCAGAGGGTACAATCAGCCCCAGCATTTT
v_call: TRBV2; j_call: TRBJ1-5; d_call: -; clone_size: many; cdr3_aa: CASSVQASNQPQHF; cdr3_nt: TGTGCCAGCAGTGTACAGGCCAGCAATCAGCCCCAGCATTTT
v_call: TRBV7-2; j_call: TRBJ1-2; d_call: -; clone_size: few; cdr3_aa: CASSLDYSAGYTF; cdr3_nt: TGTGCCAGCAGCTTAGATTACAGCGCTGGCTACACCTTC
v_call: TRBV4-1; j_call: TRBJ2-7; d_call: TRBD1; clone_size: -; cdr3_aa: CASSGPDEGQGSYEQYF; cdr3_nt: TGCGCCAGCAGCGGCCCAGATGAGGGACAGGGTAGCTACGAGCAGTACTTC
v_call: TRBV29-1; j_call: TRBJ2-3; d_call: -; clone_size: -; cdr3_aa: CSVGPGLIPDTQYF; cdr3_nt: TGCAGCGTCGGCCCGGGACTTATTCCAGATACGCAGTATTTT
v_call: TRBV11-2; j_call: TRBJ1-2; d_call: TRBD1; clone_size: many; cdr3_aa: CASSLYGTVYGYTF; cdr3_nt: TGTGCCAGCAGCTTATACGGGACAGTCTATGGCTACACCTTC
v_call: TRBV3-1; j_call: TRBJ2-7; d_call: TRBD2; clone_size: few; cdr3_aa: CASSQALAGASSSYEQYF; cdr3_nt: TGTGCCAGCAGCCAAGCACTAGCGGGGGCCTCCAGCTCCTACGAGCAGTACTTC
v_call: TRBV7-9; j_call: TRBJ2-7; d_call: TRBD2; clone_size: -; cdr3_aa: CASSLGAGAHEQYF; cdr3_nt: TGTGCCAGCAGCTTAGGAGCGGGAGCGCACGAGCAGTACTTC
v_call: TRBV9; j_call: TRBJ1-2; d_call: -; clone_size: few; cdr3_aa: CASSGKGANYGYTF; cdr3_nt: TGTGCCAGCAGCGGAAAAGGGGCTAACTATGGCTACACCTTC
v_call: TRBV11-2; j_call: TRBJ1-2; d_call: -; clone_size: many; cdr3_aa: CASSLSLRAGQRDYGYTF; cdr3_nt: TGTGCCAGCAGCTTATCATTAAGGGCGGGTCAAAGGGACTATGGCTACACCTTC
v_call: TRBV10-3; j_call: TRBJ1-2; d_call: -; clone_size: many; cdr3_aa: CAISADLGQNYGYTF; cdr3_nt: TGTGCCATCAGTGCCGACCTTGGACAGAACTATGGCTACACCTTC
v_call: TRBV4-1; j_call: TRBJ2-5; d_call: -; clone_size: -; cdr3_aa: CASSQGARGGTQYF; cdr3_nt: TGCGCCAGCAGCCAAGGGGCCCGCGGTGGGACCCAGTACTTC
v_call: TRBV5-1; j_call: TRBJ1-2; d_call: -; clone_size: many; cdr3_aa: CASSVRNGGYTF; cdr3_nt: TGCGCCAGCAGCGTGCGGAACGGGGGCTACACCTTC
v_call: TRBV28; j_call: TRBJ1-5; d_call: -; clone_size: many; cdr3_aa: CASSFEGSGGNQPQHF; cdr3_nt: TGTGCCAGCAGTTTTGAAGGGAGTGGTGGCAATCAGCCCCAGCATTTT
v_call: TRBV5-1; j_call: TRBJ2-7; d_call: TRBD1; clone_size: many; cdr3_aa: CASSTDRGFNEQYF; cdr3_nt: TGCGCCAGCAGTACCGACAGGGGGTTCAACGAGCAGTACTTC
v_call: TRBV7-6; j_call: TRBJ2-5; d_call: -; clone_size: -; cdr3_aa: CASSQGGPWTQNF; cdr3_nt: TGTGCCAGCAGCCAGGGGGGGCCGTGGACCCAGAACTTC